This T cell receptor beta chain came from a study of T-cell reconstitution after alpha-beta-depleted transplantation in children. This clonotype has just a few counts. A read error may account for a junction end that differs from germline. Unique molecular identifiers were incorporated when the TCRbeta library was constructed. MiXCR, applied by TCRdb to the PCR reads, yields one record per CDR3 protein. The profile shows 85,000 to 120,000 distinct CDR3 sequences, roughly 7.1% of them singletons. The source is a boy younger than 10 with acute lymphoblastic leukemia, due to receive a stem cell transplant. The sequenced sample was PBMCs, obtained before TCRalphabeta/CD19-depleted stem cell transplant.

The CDR3 loop is CAISFGGQGGGYTF. The DNA of the CDR3 is TGTGCCATCAGTTTTGGGGGACAGGGAGGAGGCTACACCTTC. The chain combines TRBV28 with TRBJ1-2; 9 bases match TRBD1. CDR3 size: 14 residues. Germline CDR1 MDHEN, CDR2 SYDVKM.